This T cell receptor (beta chain) was captured in a study of vaccination and CD4 T cells after COVID-19. Study-wide background: Participants were administered two doses of either the BNT162b2 or the mRNA-1273 vaccine. Post-diagnosis, post-COVID samples were collected after a median approximately 100 days, ranging 35 to 161.

Sequenced with the Oncomine TCR Beta short-read assay was DNA taken from cultured CD4+ T cells. MiXCR was run by TCRdb on the PCR reads, yielding one entry per CDR3 protein. The table includes tens of thousands of distinct CDR3 sequences, 30% to 35% detected once. Notes on the study in general: Spike mono-reactivity marked 304 of 307 vaccine-specific clones in convalescent patients.

The CDR3 is 16 amino acids. Time point defined: late sampling 161 to 241 days after vaccination in three convalescent patients. Noted treatment: roughly 10-day PBMC culture with coronavirus spike peptide pools or control peptides (ViraFEST assay). On this clonotype: As yet, its antigen is unknown.

This chain links TRBV21-1 with TRBJ1-2; whether TRBD1, the table's D call, matches the DNA was not checked. TRBV21-1 is an annotated pseudogene. This clonotype originated in a human donor who had recovered from COVID-19. The material sequenced was CD4+ T cells from blood, cultured in vitro, taken about 7 months after SARS-CoV-2 vaccination. The CDR3 is CASRGETGPPNYGYTF. The CDR3 DNA reads as TGTGCCAGCAGAGGGGAAACAGGGCCTCCCAACTATGGCTACACCTTC.